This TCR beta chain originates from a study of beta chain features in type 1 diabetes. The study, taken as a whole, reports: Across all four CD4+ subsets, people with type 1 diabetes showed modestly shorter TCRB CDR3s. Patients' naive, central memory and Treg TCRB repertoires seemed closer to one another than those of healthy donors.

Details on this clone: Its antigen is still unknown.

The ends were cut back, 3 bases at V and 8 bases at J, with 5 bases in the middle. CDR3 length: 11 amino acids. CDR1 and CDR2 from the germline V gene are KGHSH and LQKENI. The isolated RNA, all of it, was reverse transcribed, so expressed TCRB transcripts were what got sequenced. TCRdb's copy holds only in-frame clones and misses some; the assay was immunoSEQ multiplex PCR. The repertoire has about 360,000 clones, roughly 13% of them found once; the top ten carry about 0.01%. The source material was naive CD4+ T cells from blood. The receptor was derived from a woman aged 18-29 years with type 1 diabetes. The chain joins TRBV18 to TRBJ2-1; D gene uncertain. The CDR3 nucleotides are TGTGCCAGCTCACCCGAGTATGAGCAGTTCTTC. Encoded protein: CASSPEYEQFF.